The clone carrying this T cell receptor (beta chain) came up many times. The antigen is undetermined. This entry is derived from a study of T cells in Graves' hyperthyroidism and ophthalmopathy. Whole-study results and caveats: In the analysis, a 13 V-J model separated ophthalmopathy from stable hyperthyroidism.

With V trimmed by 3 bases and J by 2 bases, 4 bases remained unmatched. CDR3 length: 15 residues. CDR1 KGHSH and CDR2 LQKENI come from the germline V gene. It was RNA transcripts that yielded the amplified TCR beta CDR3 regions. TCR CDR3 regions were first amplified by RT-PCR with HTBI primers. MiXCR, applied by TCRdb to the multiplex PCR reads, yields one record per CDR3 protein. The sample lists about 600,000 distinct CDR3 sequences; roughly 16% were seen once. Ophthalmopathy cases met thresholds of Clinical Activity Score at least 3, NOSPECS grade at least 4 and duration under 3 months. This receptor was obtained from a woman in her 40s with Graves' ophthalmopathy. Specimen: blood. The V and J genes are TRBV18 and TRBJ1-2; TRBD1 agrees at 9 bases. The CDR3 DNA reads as TGTGCCAGCTCACCCAGGGACAGGGTGAACTATGGCTACACCTTC. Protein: CASSPRDRVNYGYTF.